Listed below are T cell receptor beta chains from one sample, sequenced in a study of T-cell reconstitution after alpha-beta-depleted transplantation in children. TCRdb independently ran MiXCR on the PCR reads; one entry per CDR3 protein. The table has a few hundred thousand distinct CDR3 sequences, 10% to 15% seen once; the top ten hold roughly 2.3%. Sequencing used PBMCs, mostly from graft donor cells, obtained 360 days after TCRalphabeta/CD19-depleted stem cell transplant. These receptors all stem from a male patient under 18 who had a stem cell transplant for acute myeloid leukemia, so the T cells may come from the graft donor. The CDR3 runs from the conserved cysteine through the conserved F or W. The D gene is left open where the match is weak. Only some rows state a clone size, as once, few, many or a class for expanded clones.

abundance: NA
v_gene: TRBV20-1
d_gene: NA
j_gene: TRBJ2-7
CDR3nt: TGCAGTGCTCCCGGGACTTCGAACTACGAGCAGTACTTC
CDR3aa: CSAPGTSNYEQYF

abundance: few
v_gene: TRBV7-9
d_gene: TRBD2
j_gene: TRBJ2-2
CDR3nt: TGTGCCAGCAGCTCTGGCGGACTAGCCCTGAACACCGGGGAGCTGTTTTTT
CDR3aa: CASSSGGLALNTGELFF

abundance: NA
v_gene: TRBV5-1
d_gene: TRBD2
j_gene: TRBJ2-2
CDR3nt: TGCGCCAGCAGGACTAGCGGGATGAACACCGGGGAGCTGTTTTTT
CDR3aa: CASRTSGMNTGELFF

abundance: NA
v_gene: TRBV20-1
d_gene: TRBD1
j_gene: TRBJ2-5
CDR3nt: TGCAGTGCTGAGACAGGGGTAGAGACCCAGTACTTC
CDR3aa: CSAETGVETQYF

abundance: NA
v_gene: TRBV6-5
d_gene: TRBD1
j_gene: TRBJ1-3
CDR3nt: TGTGCCAGCAGTTACTATAGGGGGCCTGGAAACACCATATATTTT
CDR3aa: CASSYYRGPGNTIYF

abundance: NA
v_gene: TRBV7-8
d_gene: NA
j_gene: TRBJ1-2
CDR3nt: TGTGCCAGCAGCTTAGCTTGGCAGGGGAAAGGCTACACCTTC
CDR3aa: CASSLAWQGKGYTF

abundance: many
v_gene: TRBV29-1
d_gene: TRBD2
j_gene: TRBJ2-1
CDR3nt: TGCAGCGTTGTTACTAGCGGGAGTGGTGAGCAGTTCTTC
CDR3aa: CSVVTSGSGEQFF

abundance: NA
v_gene: TRBV28
d_gene: TRBD1
j_gene: TRBJ2-7
CDR3nt: TGTGCCAGCAAACCGGCAGGGGGCTCGGGCGAGCAGTACTTC
CDR3aa: CASKPAGGSGEQYF

abundance: few
v_gene: TRBV29-1
d_gene: NA
j_gene: TRBJ2-5
CDR3nt: TGCAGCGTGGGGCTTAGACTGGTACAAGAGACCCAGTACTTC
CDR3aa: CSVGLRLVQETQYF

abundance: few
v_gene: TRBV12-3/TRBV12-4
d_gene: TRBD1
j_gene: TRBJ1-5
CDR3nt: TGTGCCAGCAGTTTAGGGATGTGGGCATTACAGGGGAAGAGCAATCAGCCCCAGCATTTT
CDR3aa: CASSLGMWALQGKSNQPQHF

abundance: few
v_gene: TRBV6-2/TRBV6-3
d_gene: TRBD2
j_gene: TRBJ2-7
CDR3nt: TGTGCCAGCAGTTACTCGGGACTAGTCCTCGAGCAGTACTTC
CDR3aa: CASSYSGLVLEQYF

abundance: NA
v_gene: TRBV5-1
d_gene: TRBD2
j_gene: TRBJ2-7
CDR3nt: TGCGCCAGCTCCCCGACTAGCGGGATCACTCACTTC
CDR3aa: CASSPTSGITHF

abundance: NA
v_gene: TRBV20-1
d_gene: TRBD1
j_gene: TRBJ2-1
CDR3nt: TGCAGTGCTAGACCCTTAGGACAGGGCGATGAGCAGTTCTTC
CDR3aa: CSARPLGQGDEQFF

abundance: few
v_gene: TRBV5-6
d_gene: TRBD1
j_gene: TRBJ2-3
CDR3nt: TGTGCCAGCAGCTTGAGACAGGGGAGCACAGATACGCAGTATTTT
CDR3aa: CASSLRQGSTDTQYF

abundance: few
v_gene: TRBV5-1
d_gene: NA
j_gene: TRBJ2-1
CDR3nt: TGCGCCAGCAGCTTGGGGGAGACCCTAGCCTCCAACAATGAGCAGTTCTTC
CDR3aa: CASSLGETLASNNEQFF

abundance: many
v_gene: TRBV14
d_gene: NA
j_gene: TRBJ2-1
CDR3nt: TGTGCCAGCAGCCAAGTGCGGGTCTTCTACAATGAGCAGTTCTTC
CDR3aa: CASSQVRVFYNEQFF

abundance: few
v_gene: TRBV20-1
d_gene: NA
j_gene: TRBJ2-2
CDR3nt: TGCAGTGCCCTGCATAGCGGGAACACCGGGGAGCTGTTTTTT
CDR3aa: CSALHSGNTGELFF

abundance: many
v_gene: TRBV24-1
d_gene: TRBD1
j_gene: TRBJ2-7
CDR3nt: TGTGCCACCAGCCCTAATGACAGGGGGAACACCTACGAGCAGTACTTC
CDR3aa: CATSPNDRGNTYEQYF

abundance: many
v_gene: TRBV15
d_gene: NA
j_gene: TRBJ2-2
CDR3nt: TGTGCCACCAGCAGAGCTACCGGGGAGCTGTTTTTT
CDR3aa: CATSRATGELFF

abundance: NA
v_gene: TRBV6-5
d_gene: NA
j_gene: TRBJ2-7
CDR3nt: TGTGCCAGCAGTTACGGTGGGAAGCAGTACTTC
CDR3aa: CASSYGGKQYF

abundance: many
v_gene: TRBV6-2/TRBV6-3
d_gene: TRBD2
j_gene: TRBJ2-1
CDR3nt: TGTGCCAGCAGTCTCCACCCGGGGACTAACAATGAGCAGTTCTTC
CDR3aa: CASSLHPGTNNEQFF

abundance: few
v_gene: TRBV4-3
d_gene: NA
j_gene: TRBJ2-4
CDR3nt: TGCGCCAGCAGCCAAGATAGGCCCGGACCCGCAGCCAAAAACATTCAGTACTTC
CDR3aa: CASSQDRPGPAAKNIQYF

abundance: NA
v_gene: TRBV29-1
d_gene: TRBD2
j_gene: TRBJ2-5
CDR3nt: TGCAGCGTTGTCCCCCGACTAGCGGGAGGCGGGTTGACCCAGTACTTC
CDR3aa: CSVVPRLAGGGLTQYF

abundance: NA
v_gene: TRBV27
d_gene: NA
j_gene: TRBJ2-1
CDR3nt: TGTGCCAGCAGTTTTGCCGTGAACAATGAGCAGTTCTTC
CDR3aa: CASSFAVNNEQFF

abundance: NA
v_gene: TRBV29-1
d_gene: NA
j_gene: TRBJ2-1
CDR3nt: TGCAGCGTTGTGGTTCGGTCATACAATGAGCAGTTCTTC
CDR3aa: CSVVVRSYNEQFF

abundance: few
v_gene: TRBV10-2
d_gene: NA
j_gene: TRBJ1-1
CDR3nt: TGCGCCAGCAGTGAATGGAGGGGACTTAACACTGAAGCTTTCTTT
CDR3aa: CASSEWRGLNTEAFF

abundance: few
v_gene: TRBV4-3
d_gene: NA
j_gene: TRBJ2-4
CDR3nt: TGCGCCAGCAGCCAAGGGGGGCGGGATGCCAAAAACATTCAGTACTTC
CDR3aa: CASSQGGRDAKNIQYF

abundance: NA
v_gene: TRBV29-1
d_gene: NA
j_gene: TRBJ2-3
CDR3nt: TGCAGCGTTGAACCAGGGTTTCTTACAGATACGCAGTATTTT
CDR3aa: CSVEPGFLTDTQYF

abundance: NA
v_gene: TRBV7-6
d_gene: NA
j_gene: TRBJ1-5
CDR3nt: TGTGCCAGCAGCCAGGGGCCCAATCAGCCCCAGCATTTT
CDR3aa: CASSQGPNQPQHF

abundance: many
v_gene: TRBV20-1
d_gene: TRBD2
j_gene: TRBJ2-5
CDR3nt: TGCAGTGCTAGAGTATCGGCGGGGGGCCGGGAAGAGACCCAGTACTTC
CDR3aa: CSARVSAGGREETQYF

abundance: few
v_gene: TRBV20-1
d_gene: NA
j_gene: TRBJ1-1
CDR3nt: TGCAGTGCCCAGGGACGGGCGAACACTGAAGCTTTCTTT
CDR3aa: CSAQGRANTEAFF

abundance: few
v_gene: TRBV7-6
d_gene: TRBD2
j_gene: TRBJ2-2
CDR3nt: TGTGCCAGCAGCTTGGGACTAGCGGGAGTGGGTAACACCGGGGAGCTGTTTTTT
CDR3aa: CASSLGLAGVGNTGELFF

abundance: NA
v_gene: TRBV28
d_gene: NA
j_gene: TRBJ1-5
CDR3nt: TGTGCCAGCACCCTTACCCAGGGTTTGGGCGGCAATCAGCCCCAGCATTTT
CDR3aa: CASTLTQGLGGNQPQHF

abundance: few
v_gene: TRBV12-3/TRBV12-4
d_gene: TRBD2
j_gene: TRBJ2-7
CDR3nt: TGTGCCAGCAGTCCTACTAGCGGCCCGGCCTGGGAGCAGTACTTC
CDR3aa: CASSPTSGPAWEQYF

abundance: few
v_gene: TRBV6-1
d_gene: TRBD1
j_gene: TRBJ2-7
CDR3nt: TGTGCCAGCAAGGGGTTAGGCGGCAGGGGGAACTACGAGCAGTACTTC
CDR3aa: CASKGLGGRGNYEQYF

abundance: once
v_gene: TRBV10-3
d_gene: TRBD2
j_gene: TRBJ2-7
CDR3nt: TGTGCCATCAGTGGGGGTAGCGGGAGGGCCGTTGCCTACGAGCAGTACTTC
CDR3aa: CAISGGSGRAVAYEQYF

abundance: NA
v_gene: TRBV5-1
d_gene: TRBD1
j_gene: TRBJ1-4
CDR3nt: TGCGCCAGCAGCCCGGGGACAGAGGCGGAAAAACTGTTTTTT
CDR3aa: CASSPGTEAEKLFF

abundance: many
v_gene: TRBV4-3
d_gene: NA
j_gene: TRBJ2-1
CDR3nt: TGCGCCAGCAGCCAAGAAAGGGGGAGGGTGAGCAATGAGCAGTTCTTC
CDR3aa: CASSQERGRVSNEQFF

abundance: many
v_gene: TRBV5-1
d_gene: NA
j_gene: TRBJ2-2
CDR3nt: TGCGCCAGCAGCCTTAGATCTTTAAACAGCGGGGAGCTGTTTTTT
CDR3aa: CASSLRSLNSGELFF

abundance: many
v_gene: TRBV6-2/TRBV6-3
d_gene: NA
j_gene: TRBJ2-3
CDR3nt: TGTGCCAGCAGCCAGGTGGCAGATACGCAGTATTTT
CDR3aa: CASSQVADTQYF

abundance: few
v_gene: TRBV11-2
d_gene: NA
j_gene: TRBJ2-1
CDR3nt: TGTGCCAGCAGCTTAATCCCCCCGAGGGCTAGCGCCTCCAATGAGCAGTTCTTC
CDR3aa: CASSLIPPRASASNEQFF

abundance: many
v_gene: TRBV27
d_gene: TRBD2
j_gene: TRBJ2-2
CDR3nt: TGTGCCAGCAGTTTATCTACTAGCGGGAGTAGCGGGGAGCTGTTTTTT
CDR3aa: CASSLSTSGSSGELFF

abundance: NA
v_gene: TRBV15
d_gene: NA
j_gene: TRBJ2-2
CDR3nt: TGTGCCACCAGCAGGAAAGTCCTAATCGGGGAGCTGTTTTTT
CDR3aa: CATSRKVLIGELFF

abundance: NA
v_gene: TRBV6-2/TRBV6-3
d_gene: NA
j_gene: TRBJ2-7
CDR3nt: TGTGCCAGCGCAGGGTCCTACGAGCAGTACTTC
CDR3aa: CASAGSYEQYF

abundance: NA
v_gene: TRBV30
d_gene: NA
j_gene: TRBJ2-1
CDR3nt: TGTGCCTGGAGCTCCACTTTAGGGGGCAATGAGCAGTTCTTC
CDR3aa: CAWSSTLGGNEQFF

abundance: NA
v_gene: TRBV12-3/TRBV12-4
d_gene: NA
j_gene: TRBJ1-2
CDR3nt: TGTGCCAGCAGTTTGGGGGGTATCAACTATGGCTACACCTTC
CDR3aa: CASSLGGINYGYTF

abundance: NA
v_gene: TRBV4-3
d_gene: NA
j_gene: TRBJ2-1
CDR3nt: TGCGCCAGCAGCCAAGTTACTCGAGGCAATGAGCAGTTCTTC
CDR3aa: CASSQVTRGNEQFF

abundance: NA
v_gene: TRBV20-1
d_gene: NA
j_gene: TRBJ2-3
CDR3nt: TGCAGTGCCGAGGGACCCCCCTCAGATACGCAGTATTTT
CDR3aa: CSAEGPPSDTQYF